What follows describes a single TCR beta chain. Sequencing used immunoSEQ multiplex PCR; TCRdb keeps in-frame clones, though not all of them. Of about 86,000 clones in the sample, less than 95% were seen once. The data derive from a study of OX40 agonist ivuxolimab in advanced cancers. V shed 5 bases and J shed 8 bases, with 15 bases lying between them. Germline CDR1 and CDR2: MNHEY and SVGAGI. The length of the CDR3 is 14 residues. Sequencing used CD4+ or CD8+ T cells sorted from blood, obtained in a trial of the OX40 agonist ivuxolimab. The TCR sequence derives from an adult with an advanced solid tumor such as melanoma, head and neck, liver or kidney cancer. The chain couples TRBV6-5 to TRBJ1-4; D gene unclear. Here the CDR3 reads CASSKSTLREKLFF. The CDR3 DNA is TGTGCCAGCAGTAAATCCACCTTACGGGAAAAACTGTTTTTT.